This TCR beta chain emerged from a study of cytotoxic CD8 clonotypes in ibrutinib-treated CLL. Study context: Response sampling took place at median around 12 months of treatment, range 6 to 36. Study-level results: Among the clonotypes, public ones were uncommon and contracted or held stable on treatment.

Targeted sequencing depth ranged from 1 in 200,000 to 1 in 1 million T cells. Clones were read by immunoSEQ multiplex PCR, and TCRdb kept only the in-frame ones, dropping some. The sample records about 270,000 clones, approximately 79% being singletons. This clone came up a few times. The target antigen is unknown. Around 2 micrograms of genomic DNA came from cryopreserved PBMCs for TCR beta libraries. The CDR3 totals 12 residues. Trimming took off 8 bases at V and 7 bases at J, with 12 bases between the two ends. CDR1 is SGHVS, CDR2 FNYEAQ, per germline. The J gene is TRBJ2-1, the V gene TRBV7-6; D may be TRBD1 or TRBD2 (5 bases each). This receptor was obtained from a human donor with chronic lymphocytic leukemia. The sample in question was PBMCs, obtained at disease progression, from a patient treated with ibrutinib. In DNA, the CDR3 is TGTGCCAGCGCTCGATGGGGGAATGAGCAGTTCTTC. Its protein is CASARWGNEQFF.